The 28 T cell receptor beta chains below all came from one sample that was sequenced in a study of T-cell memory formation after mild COVID-19. Each CDR3 protein gets one entry after TCRdb re-called the 5' RACE reads with MiXCR. This repertoire shows some 190,000 distinct CDR3 sequences, about a sixth found once; its top ten account for approximately 2.4%. Sequencing was done on a sample of PBMCs or a T cell subset sorted from them (not recorded which). Receptor source: an adult woman who had mild COVID-19 (a few samples of this study predate the infection). Cell type and time point are not known.

This rearrangement joins TRBV19 to TRBJ2-3; D is ambiguous. The germline CDR1 and CDR2 sequences are LNHDA and SQIVND (reference sequence). This CDR3 is 14 amino acids long. Deletions cut 6 bases from V and 0 bases from J, with 10 bases between. CDR3 bases: TGTGCCAGTAGAACAACTCCTAGCACAGATACGCAGTATTTT. Amino acids: CASRTTPSTDTQYF.

This clonotype has just a few counts. V gene TRBV4-1 combines with J gene TRBJ1-2, with D maybe TRBD1 (6 bases). V lost 3 bases to trimming and J lost 2 bases, with 16 bases between them. The CDR3 is made up of 16 amino acids. The germline gives CDR1 MGHRA, CDR2 YSYEKL. The CDR3 loop is CASSHPRRGKNYGYTF. In DNA form, the CDR3 reads TGCGCCAGCAGCCACCCGAGGAGGGGGAAGAACTATGGCTACACCTTC.

The genes are TRBV10-3 and TRBJ2-5; the match to TRBD1 covers 7 bases. The CDR3 has 14 amino acids. Looked up from germline, CDR1 is ENHRY and CDR2 is SYGVKD. V lost 6 bases, J lost 4 bases, and 8 bases stayed unmatched. CDR3 in amino acids: CAIRETGSGETQYF. DNA for the CDR3: TGTGCCATCAGAGAGACAGGGAGTGGAGAGACCCAGTACTTC.

This clonotype was counted at least ten times. V and J are TRBV5-4 and TRBJ2-1; D gene uncertain. Germline lookup yields CDR1 SGHNT and CDR2 YYREEE (reference sequence). The ends were cut back, 2 bases at V and 3 bases at J, with 3 bases in the middle. This CDR3 is 12 amino acids long. DNA of the CDR3: TGTGCCAGCAGCTTTCACTACAATGAGCAGTTCTTC. Translation: CASSFHYNEQFF.

A few counts support this clonotype. In nucleotides, the CDR3 is TGTGCCAGCTCCCCAGGACTAGCGGAATACAATGAGCAGTTCTTC. Translation gives CASSPGLAEYNEQFF. The V gene is TRBV18, the J gene TRBJ2-1; TRBD2 matches at 10 bases. Germline values: CDR1 KGHSH, CDR2 LQKENI. The J segment lost 4 bases and the V segment lost 6 bases, leaving 6 bases of the junction unmatched. The CDR3 runs to 15 residues.

The chain links TRBV2 to TRBJ2-5; weak D call: TRBD1 (7 bases). Germline V gene data show CDR1 as SNHLY and CDR2 as FYNNEI. V lost 6 bases, J lost 5 bases, and 13 bases lay in between. The CDR3 loop spans 13 amino acids. The CDR3 reads CASSGQAGETQYF. CDR3 DNA sequence: TGTGCCAGCAGCGGACAGGCGGGGGAGACCCAGTACTTC.

This chain links TRBV7-2 with TRBJ1-6; 7 positions match TRBD1. The germline V gene encodes CDR1 SGHTA and CDR2 FQGNSA. The CDR3 is made up of 20 amino acids. The V and J ends lost 6 bases and 4 bases, in that order; junction bases with no gene match: 21. DNA for the CDR3: TGTGCCAGCAGGGGTGTCCCGGGACAGAAGTCGGTATCATATAATTCACCCCTCCACTTT. Its protein product is CASRGVPGQKSVSYNSPLHF.

This clonotype was seen more than once but under ten times. The chain uses TRBV10-3 and TRBJ2-5; D unresolved. Germline CDR1 and CDR2: ENHRY and SYGVKD. This CDR3 contains 15 residues. V dropped 3 bases and J dropped 4 bases, with 15 bases sitting between them. The CDR3, as DNA: TGTGCCATCAGTGAAGGTGTTAGTTGGGCAGAGACCCAGTACTTC. Its protein product is CAISEGVSWAETQYF.

This clonotype has a handful of counts. The chain couples TRBV19 to TRBJ1-3; no clear D gene. Germline values: CDR1 LNHDA, CDR2 SQIVND (reference sequence). Trimming shortened V by 1 base and J by 6 bases, and 13 bases separated the two germline ends. The CDR3 length is 15 residues. CDR3 coding DNA: TGTGCCAGTAGTATAGGGCGGGCGACCTCAAACACCATATATTTT. Protein: CASSIGRATSNTIYF.

The J gene is TRBJ2-5, the V gene TRBV5-1, with 9 bases that match TRBD1. Trimming took 9 bases from V and 5 from J; bases not matched to a gene: 14. The CDR3 loop spans 15 amino acids. Germline V gene lookup returns CDR1 SGHRS and CDR2 YFSETQ. CDR3 bases: TGCGCCACCTCAGGGACAGGGACCCGTTTGGAGACCCAGTACTTC. Translating gives CATSGTGTRLETQYF.

A few counts support this clonotype. The V call is TRBV2, the J call TRBJ2-5; 7 positions agree with TRBD2. The V gene end was trimmed by 7 bases and the J gene end by 5 bases; junction bases not matched to a gene: 10. The CDR3 is 14 residues long. Germline V gene sequence: CDR1 SNHLY, CDR2 FYNNEI. The CDR3 DNA reads TGTGCCAGCATTCGAGGTACTAGCGACGAGACCCAGTACTTC. Residues: CASIRGTSDETQYF. The entire variable domain, with the rest obtained from reference TRBV2 and TRBJ2-5, is as follows: EPEVTQTPSHQVTQMGQEVILRCVPISNHLYFYWYRQILGQKVEFLVSFYNNEISEKSEIFDDQFSVERPDGSNFTLKIRSTKLEDSAMYFCASIRGTSDETQYFGPGTRLLVL.

The V and J genes are TRBV29-1 and TRBJ2-7, with 8 bases fitting TRBD1. CDR1 and CDR2 (germline): SQVTM, ANQGSEA. There are 12 residues in the CDR3. With V trimmed by 5 bases and J by 9 bases, 9 bases remained unmatched. The CDR3 coding sequence is TGCAGCGTTTTAGACAGGGGAATAGGGCAGTACTTC. Its translation is CSVLDRGIGQYF.

This chain joins TRBV5-1 and TRBJ2-5; TRBD1 matches at 8 bases. The junction had 3 bases not matched to a gene; V was cut back by 4 bases and J by 4 bases. This CDR3 is 13 amino acids long. Germline-derived CDR1 and CDR2 are SGHRS and YFSETQ. The CDR3: CASSPTGVETQYF. The CDR3 DNA reads TGCGCCAGCAGCCCGACAGGGGTAGAGACCCAGTACTTC.

At least ten counts were recorded for this clonotype. This chain uses TRBV6-5 with TRBJ2-2; the D gene is possibly TRBD2 (6 bases). The V end was cut by 3 bases, the J end by 8 bases, with 13 bases between. Germline lookup yields CDR1 MNHEY and CDR2 SVGAGI. The CDR3 spans 14 residues. Written as DNA, the CDR3 is TGTGCCAGCAGTTATCGGGCTAGCGATGGGGAGCTGTTTTTT. This codes for CASSYRASDGELFF.

The chain couples TRBV4-2 to TRBJ1-3; D possibly corresponds to TRBD1 (6 bases). Germline CDR1 LGHNA, CDR2 YNFKEQ. CDR3 size: 16 residues. The V gene lost 2 bases and the J gene lost 0 bases, with 11 bases spanning the gap. CDR3 residues: CASSQMTGLSGNTIYF. The CDR3 DNA reads TGTGCCAGCAGCCAAATGACAGGACTCTCTGGAAACACCATATATTTT.

In this sample, this clonotype turned up a few times. V gene TRBV5-1 combines with J gene TRBJ2-5; D remains unclear. Germline V gene data show CDR1 as SGHRS and CDR2 as YFSETQ. V gave up 1 base and J gave up 7 bases, with 11 bases separating them. There are 13 residues in the CDR3. In DNA form, the CDR3 reads TGCGCCAGCAGCTTGTCAGAGAGAGGGACCCAGTACTTC. It codes for CASSLSERGTQYF.

The chain combines TRBV20-1 with TRBJ1-1; 10 positions match TRBD1. Looked up from germline, CDR1 is DFQATT and CDR2 is SNEGSKA (reference sequence). The CDR3 has 15 amino acids. The DNA for the CDR3 is TGCCGGCCGTCCGGGGACAGGGGCCTGGGGACTGAAGCTTTCTTT. Amino acid sequence: CRPSGDRGLGTEAFF.

This clonotype was recorded at least ten times. The chain couples TRBV7-2 to TRBJ2-5; perhaps TRBD2 as D (6 bases). The V and J ends lost 8 bases and 4 bases respectively, with 14 bases between them. The CDR3 is 13 amino acids. The germline V gene encodes CDR1 SGHTA and CDR2 FQGNSA. The CDR3 sequence: CASDGSIGETQYF. CDR3 bases: TGTGCCAGCGACGGGAGCATAGGAGAGACCCAGTACTTC.

A few counts support this clonotype. This chain connects TRBV30 to TRBJ1-1; D gene unclear. Trimming took 3 bases from V and 0 from J, leaving 5 bases between them. Germline-derived CDR1 and CDR2 are GTSNPN and SVGIG (reference sequence). The CDR3 runs to 12 residues. CDR3 coding DNA: TGTGCCTGGAGCCGAATGAACACTGAAGCTTTCTTT. This encodes CAWSRMNTEAFF.

The V gene is TRBV21-1, the J gene TRBJ2-7; TRBD1 is the table's D call, not checked against the DNA. TRBV21-1 is classified as a pseudogene. The CDR3 contains 16 residues. CDR3: CASSKARVCSWDEQYF. CDR3 coding DNA: TGTGCCAGCAGCAAAGCCCGGGTTTGCTCATGGGACGAGCAGTACTTC.

In this sample, this clonotype turned up a few times. The chain couples TRBV6-5 to TRBJ1-1; perhaps TRBD1 as D (5 bases). The CDR3 extends over 13 amino acids. CDR1 is MNHEY, CDR2 SVGAGI, per germline. The V gene lost 6 bases and the J gene lost 5 bases, with 13 bases spanning the gap. Written as DNA, the CDR3 is TGTGCCAGCAGCGCCGCAGGGAGGACTGAAGCTTTCTTT. This gives the protein CASSAAGRTEAFF.

The table lists this clonotype with a few counts. The rearrangement joins TRBV19 to TRBJ2-1; 8 bases are shared with TRBD2. V gave up 3 bases and J gave up 7 bases; unmatched junction bases: 8. This CDR3 has 15 amino acids. The V gene's germline CDR1 is LNHDA and CDR2 SQIVND (reference sequence). The CDR3 DNA reads as TGTGCCAGTAGTATCCAGGCGGGAGGTAGAAATGAGCAGTTCTTC. It codes for CASSIQAGGRNEQFF.

This clonotype was counted once. The V and J genes are TRBV29-1 and TRBJ1-1; 8 bases agree with TRBD1. The germline V gene has CDR1 SQVTM and CDR2 ANQGSEA. The CDR3 runs to 13 residues. V dropped 7 bases and J dropped 1; count of bases not matched to a gene: 5. CDR3 amino acids: CSGTGQGNTEAFF. The CDR3 DNA follows: TGCAGCGGGACAGGACAGGGGAACACTGAAGCTTTCTTT.

In this sample, this clonotype turned up a few times. The V and J genes are TRBV27 and TRBJ2-4; tentatively, D is TRBD2 (5 bases). V was trimmed by 2 bases and J by 0 bases, leaving 11 bases between them. Germline V CDR1 and CDR2: MNHEY, SMNVEV (reference sequence). The CDR3 consists of 16 residues. Here the CDR3 reads CASSLRIGLAKNIQYF. The CDR3 DNA follows: TGTGCCAGCAGTTTAAGAATCGGACTAGCCAAAAACATTCAGTACTTC.

The rearrangement links TRBV5-5 to TRBJ2-6; no definite D call. V lost 6 bases and J lost 0, with 10 bases in between. Germline CDR1 reads SGHKS; CDR2 reads YYEKEE (reference sequence). CDR3 length: 15 residues. The CDR3 DNA sequence: TGTGCCAGCAAAACCGCGCCCTCTGGGGCCAACGTCCTGACTTTC. Translating gives CASKTAPSGANVLTF. Filled out from reference TRBV5-5 and TRBJ2-6, the complete variable domain reads DAGVTQSPTHLIKTRGQQVTLRCSPISGHKSVSWYQQVLGQGPQFIFQYYEKEERGRGNFPDRFSARQFPNYSSELNVNALLLGDSALYLCASKTAPSGANVLTFGAGSRLTVL.

This clonotype showed up just a few times. J is TRBJ2-7 and V is TRBV5-5; possibly TRBD2 for D (7 bases). CDR3 length: 15 residues. V was pared by 1 base and J by 0 bases, with 11 bases between. The germline gives CDR1 SGHKS, CDR2 YYEKEE (reference sequence). The CDR3 nucleotides read TGTGCCAGCAGCTTGTTGGCGGGGGCCTCCTACGAGCAGTACTTC. Its protein product is CASSLLAGASYEQYF.

V and J are TRBV30 and TRBJ1-4; D might be TRBD1 (5 bases). V was pared by 5 bases and J by 7 bases, with 17 bases between. In germline, CDR1 is GTSNPN, CDR2 SVGIG (reference sequence). The CDR3 is 14 amino acids. The CDR3, as DNA: TGTGCCTGGCGTCGAAGGGGAACGAGTGAAAAACTGTTTTTT. This sequence encodes CAWRRRGTSEKLFF.

This clonotype was seen at least ten times. This chain uses TRBV4-3 with TRBJ2-1, with 10 nucleotides matching TRBD2. Germline V CDR1 and CDR2: LGHNA, YSLEER. V was clipped by 1 base and J by 1 base; unmatched bases: 1. The CDR3 covers 16 residues. The CDR3 is CASSQASGSSYNEQFF. The CDR3 nucleotides are TGCGCCAGCAGCCAAGCTAGCGGGAGTTCCTACAATGAGCAGTTCTTC.